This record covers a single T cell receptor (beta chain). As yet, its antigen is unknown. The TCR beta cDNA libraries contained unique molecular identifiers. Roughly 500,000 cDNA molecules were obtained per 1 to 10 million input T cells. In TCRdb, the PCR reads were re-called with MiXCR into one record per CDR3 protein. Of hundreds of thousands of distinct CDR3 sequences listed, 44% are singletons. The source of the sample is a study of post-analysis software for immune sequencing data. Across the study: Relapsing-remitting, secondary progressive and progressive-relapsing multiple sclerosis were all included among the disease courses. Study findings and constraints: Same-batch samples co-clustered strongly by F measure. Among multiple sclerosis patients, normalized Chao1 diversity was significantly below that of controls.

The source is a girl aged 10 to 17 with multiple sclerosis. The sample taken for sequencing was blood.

CDR3 coding DNA: TGCAGCGCACCGAACGGTCCTGAAGCTTTCTTT. This gives the protein CSAPNGPEAFF. The V call is TRBV29-1, the J call TRBJ1-1; the D is unclear. Germline CDR1 reads SQVTM; CDR2 reads ANQGSEA. The V end was cut by 7 bases, the J end by 6 bases, with 12 bases between. The CDR3 runs to 11 residues.